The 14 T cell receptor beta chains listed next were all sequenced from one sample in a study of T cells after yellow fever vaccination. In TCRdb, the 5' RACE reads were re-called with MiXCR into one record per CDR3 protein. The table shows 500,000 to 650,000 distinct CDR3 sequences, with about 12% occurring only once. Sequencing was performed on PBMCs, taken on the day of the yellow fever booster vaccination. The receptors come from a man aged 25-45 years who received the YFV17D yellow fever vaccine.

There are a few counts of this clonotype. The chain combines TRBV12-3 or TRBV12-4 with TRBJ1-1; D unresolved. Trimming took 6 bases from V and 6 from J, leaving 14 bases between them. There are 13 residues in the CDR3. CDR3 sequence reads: CASRRSRVSEAFF. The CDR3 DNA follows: TGTGCCAGCAGGAGAAGTAGAGTCTCTGAAGCTTTCTTT.

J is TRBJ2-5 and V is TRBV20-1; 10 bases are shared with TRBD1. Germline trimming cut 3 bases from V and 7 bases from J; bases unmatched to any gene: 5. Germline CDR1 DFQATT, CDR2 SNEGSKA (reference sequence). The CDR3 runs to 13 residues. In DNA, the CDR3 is TGCAGTGCTAGGGACAGGGGGAAGGGGACCCAGTACTTC. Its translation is CSARDRGKGTQYF.

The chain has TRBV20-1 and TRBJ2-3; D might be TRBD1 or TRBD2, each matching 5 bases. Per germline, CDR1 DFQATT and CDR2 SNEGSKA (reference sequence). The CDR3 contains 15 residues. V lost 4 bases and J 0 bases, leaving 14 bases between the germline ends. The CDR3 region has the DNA TGCAGTGCTACCCCGGGACGGAGTAGCACAGATACGCAGTATTTT. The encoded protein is CSATPGRSSTDTQYF.

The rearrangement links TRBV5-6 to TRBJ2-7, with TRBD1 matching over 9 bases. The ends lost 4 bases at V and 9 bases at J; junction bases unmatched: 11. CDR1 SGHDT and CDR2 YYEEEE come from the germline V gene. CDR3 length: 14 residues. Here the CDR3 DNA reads TGTGCCAGCAGCCCTGGACAGGGGTCTACGACGCAGTACTTC. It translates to CASSPGQGSTTQYF.

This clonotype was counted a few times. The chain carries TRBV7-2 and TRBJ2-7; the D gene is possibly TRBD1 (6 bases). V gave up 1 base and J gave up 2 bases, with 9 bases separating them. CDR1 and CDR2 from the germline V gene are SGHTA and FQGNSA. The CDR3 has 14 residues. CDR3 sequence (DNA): TGTGCCAGCAGCTTAGTCAGGGGCGCCTACGAGCAGTACTTC. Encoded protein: CASSLVRGAYEQYF.

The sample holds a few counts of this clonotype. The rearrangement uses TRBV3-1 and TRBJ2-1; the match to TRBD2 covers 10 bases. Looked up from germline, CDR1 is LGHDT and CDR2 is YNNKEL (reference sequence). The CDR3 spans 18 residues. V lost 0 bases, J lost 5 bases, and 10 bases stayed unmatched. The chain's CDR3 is CASSQDWTRLAGDNEQFF. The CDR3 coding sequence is TGTGCCAGCAGCCAAGATTGGACCAGGCTAGCGGGAGACAATGAGCAGTTCTTC.

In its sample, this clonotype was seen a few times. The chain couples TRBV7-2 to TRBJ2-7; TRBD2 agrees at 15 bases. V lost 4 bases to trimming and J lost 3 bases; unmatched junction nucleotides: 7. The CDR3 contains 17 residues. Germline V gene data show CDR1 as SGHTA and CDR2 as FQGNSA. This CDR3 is CASSWTSGRALVYEQYF. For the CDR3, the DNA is TGTGCCAGCAGCTGGACTAGCGGGAGGGCGCTAGTCTACGAGCAGTACTTC.

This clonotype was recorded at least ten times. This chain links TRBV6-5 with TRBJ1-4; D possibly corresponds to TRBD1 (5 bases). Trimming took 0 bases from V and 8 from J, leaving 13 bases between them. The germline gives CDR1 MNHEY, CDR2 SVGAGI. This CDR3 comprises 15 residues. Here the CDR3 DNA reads TGTGCCAGCAGTTACTCGATTGGGGGAAGCGAAAAACTGTTTTTT. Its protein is CASSYSIGGSEKLFF.

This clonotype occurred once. DNA for the CDR3: TGTGCCAGTAGTTTTAGCGGGGCCTCCTCCTACGAGCAGTACTTC. Translated, it gives CASSFSGASSYEQYF. The chain joins TRBV19 to TRBJ2-7; TRBD2 matches at 8 bases. The germline V gene encodes CDR1 LNHDA and CDR2 SQIVND (reference sequence). V was pared by 5 bases and J by 0 bases, with 6 bases of the junction left unmatched. The CDR3 spans 15 residues.

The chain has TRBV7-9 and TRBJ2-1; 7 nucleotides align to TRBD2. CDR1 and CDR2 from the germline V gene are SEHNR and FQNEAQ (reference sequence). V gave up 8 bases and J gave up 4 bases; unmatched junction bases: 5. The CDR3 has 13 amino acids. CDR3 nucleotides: TGTGCCAGCCGAATAGCGGGTTACAATGAGCAGTTCTTC. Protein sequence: CASRIAGYNEQFF.

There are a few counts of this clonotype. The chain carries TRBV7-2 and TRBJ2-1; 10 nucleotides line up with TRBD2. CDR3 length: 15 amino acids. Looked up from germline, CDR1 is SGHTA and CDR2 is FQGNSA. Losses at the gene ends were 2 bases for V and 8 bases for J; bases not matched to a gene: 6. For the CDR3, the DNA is TGTGCCAGCAGCTTAAACCCAGCGGGAGGGCATGAGCAGTTCTTC. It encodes CASSLNPAGGHEQFF.

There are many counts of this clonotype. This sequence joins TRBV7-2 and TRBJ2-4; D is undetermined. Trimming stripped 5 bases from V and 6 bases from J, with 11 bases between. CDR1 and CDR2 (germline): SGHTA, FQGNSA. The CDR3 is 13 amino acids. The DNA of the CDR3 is TGTGCCAGCAGCCCAGGACGGACAAACATTCAGTACTTC. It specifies CASSPGRTNIQYF.

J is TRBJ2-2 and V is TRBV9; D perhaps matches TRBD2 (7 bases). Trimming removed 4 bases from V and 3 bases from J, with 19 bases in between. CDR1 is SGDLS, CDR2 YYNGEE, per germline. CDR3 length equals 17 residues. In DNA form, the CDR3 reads TGTGCCAGCAGCACATTAGGGCAGGGGAGGGACACCGGGGAGCTGTTTTTT. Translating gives CASSTLGQGRDTGELFF.

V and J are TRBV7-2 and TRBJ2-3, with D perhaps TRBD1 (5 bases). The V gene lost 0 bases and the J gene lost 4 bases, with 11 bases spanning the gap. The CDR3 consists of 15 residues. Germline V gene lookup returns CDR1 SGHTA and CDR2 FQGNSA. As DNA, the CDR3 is TGTGCCAGCAGCTTAGCGCCCAGGGTTGCAGATACGCAGTATTTT. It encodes CASSLAPRVADTQYF.